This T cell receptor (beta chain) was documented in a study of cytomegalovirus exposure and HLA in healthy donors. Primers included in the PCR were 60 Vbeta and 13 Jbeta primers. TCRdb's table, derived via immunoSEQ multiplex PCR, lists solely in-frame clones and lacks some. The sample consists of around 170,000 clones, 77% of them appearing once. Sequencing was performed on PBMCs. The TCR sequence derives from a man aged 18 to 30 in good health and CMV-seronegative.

Here the CDR3 DNA reads TGTGCCAGCAGCGGGGTGCCAGGACACCTTCATCCCACTGAAGCTTTCTTT. Translating gives CASSGVPGHLHPTEAFF. The chain joins TRBV9 to TRBJ1-1, with a weak D call TRBD1 (5 bases). The CDR3 has 17 residues. Germline values: CDR1 SGDLS, CDR2 YYNGEE. Trimming stripped 3 bases from V and 4 bases from J, with 22 bases between.